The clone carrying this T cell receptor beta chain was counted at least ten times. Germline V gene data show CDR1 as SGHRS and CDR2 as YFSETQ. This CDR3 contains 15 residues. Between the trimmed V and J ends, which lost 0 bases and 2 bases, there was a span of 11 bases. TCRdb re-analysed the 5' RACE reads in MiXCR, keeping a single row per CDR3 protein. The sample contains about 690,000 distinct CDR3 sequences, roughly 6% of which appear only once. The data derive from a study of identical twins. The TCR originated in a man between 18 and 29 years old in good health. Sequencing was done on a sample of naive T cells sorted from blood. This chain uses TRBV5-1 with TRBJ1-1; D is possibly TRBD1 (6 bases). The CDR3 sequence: CASSLEGGSNTEAFF. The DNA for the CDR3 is TGCGCCAGCAGCTTGGAGGGGGGGTCCAACACTGAAGCTTTCTTT.